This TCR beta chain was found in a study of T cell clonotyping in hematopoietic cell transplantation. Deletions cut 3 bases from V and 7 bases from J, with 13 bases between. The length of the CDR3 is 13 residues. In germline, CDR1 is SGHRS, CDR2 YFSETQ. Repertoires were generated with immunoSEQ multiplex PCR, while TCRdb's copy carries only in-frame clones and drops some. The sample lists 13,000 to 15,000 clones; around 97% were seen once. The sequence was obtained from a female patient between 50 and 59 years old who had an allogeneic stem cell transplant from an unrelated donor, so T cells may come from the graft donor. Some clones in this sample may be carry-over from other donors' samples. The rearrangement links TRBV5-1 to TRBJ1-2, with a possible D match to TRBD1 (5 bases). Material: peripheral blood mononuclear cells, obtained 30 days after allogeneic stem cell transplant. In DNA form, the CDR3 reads TGCGCCAGCAGCTCGGGGTGGGGGTTTGGCTACACCTTC. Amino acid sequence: CASSSGWGFGYTF.